This T cell receptor beta chain was documented in a study of human T cells and chemical hapten exposure. In the study overall: Slight differences in pooled library volume were the main source of varying TCR yields across samples. Findings and caveats of the study: A positive correlation with patch test score was shown by PT1 expanded TCR counts.

Time point in this sample: patch test 1, 2 weeks after DPC sensitization. Noted treatment: therapeutic diphenylcyclopropenone sensitization with weekly scalp DPC. The donor pool consisted of alopecia patients aged 18 to 70 years, considered suitable for DPC. TCRdb independently ran MiXCR on the RACE reads; one entry per CDR3 protein. Among around 340,000 distinct CDR3 sequences listed, approximately 6.9% were seen once. There are a few counts of this clonotype. Its antigen remains unknown. Germline lookup yields CDR1 SQVTM and CDR2 ANQGSEA. With 4 bases removed from V and 1 base from J, the gap between germline ends came to 4 bases. The CDR3 has 11 residues.

The V gene is TRBV29-1, the J gene TRBJ1-1; no clear D gene. The sample in question was whole blood, obtained in connection with sensitization to the hapten diphenylcyclopropenone (DPC). The sequence came from a woman in her late teens or twenties with alopecia areata. Some clones in this sample may be carry-over from other donors' samples. CDR3 residues: CSVVKNTEAFF. The CDR3 DNA follows: TGCAGCGTTGTTAAGAACACTGAAGCTTTCTTT. The whole variable domain, filled in from reference TRBV29-1 and TRBJ1-1, reads SAVISQKPSRDICQRGTSLTIQCQVDSQVTMMFWYRQQPGQSLTLIATANQGSEATYESGFVIDKFPISRPNLTFSTLTVSNMSPEDSSIYLCSVVKNTEAFFGQGTRLTVV.